The T cell receptor (beta chain) under discussion was sequenced for a study of OX40 agonist ivuxolimab in advanced cancers. Findings and limits, study-wide: Antigens targeted by the expanded peripheral T cells were not determined. Individuals who were partial responders at 0.1-3.0 mg/kg had clonal expansion that ranked among the lowest.

Using immunoSEQ multiplex PCR, the repertoire was profiled, and TCRdb retains in-frame clones only, with some absent. The data contain around 60,000 clones, more than 75% of them singletons. With respect to this clone: Its antigen is undetermined.

The CDR3 contains 14 residues. From germline, CDR1 is MNHNS and CDR2 SASEGT. The V and J ends lost 8 bases and 1 base respectively, with 14 bases between them. The material sequenced was CD4+ or CD8+ T cells sorted from blood, taken in a trial of the OX40 agonist ivuxolimab. The sequence came from an adult with an advanced solid tumor such as melanoma, head and neck, liver or kidney cancer. V and J are TRBV6-1 and TRBJ1-1; tentatively, D is TRBD1 (6 bases). The CDR3 here is CASVVSGENTEAFF. In nucleotides, the CDR3 is TGTGCCAGCGTAGTTTCAGGGGAGAACACTGAAGCTTTCTTT.